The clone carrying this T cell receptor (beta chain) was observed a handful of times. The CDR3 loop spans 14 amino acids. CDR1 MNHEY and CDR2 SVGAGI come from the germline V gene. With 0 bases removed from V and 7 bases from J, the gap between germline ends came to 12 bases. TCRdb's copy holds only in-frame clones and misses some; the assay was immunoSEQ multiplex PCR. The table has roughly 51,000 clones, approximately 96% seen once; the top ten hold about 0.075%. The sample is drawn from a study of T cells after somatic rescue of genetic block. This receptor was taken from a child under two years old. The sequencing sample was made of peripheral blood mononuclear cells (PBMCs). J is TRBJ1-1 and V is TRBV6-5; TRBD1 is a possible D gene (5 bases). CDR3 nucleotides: TGTGCCAGCAGTTACTCAGGGGCGCGTGGTGAAGCTTTCTTT. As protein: CASSYSGARGEAFF.